The rows below give T cell receptor beta chains drawn from one sample of a study of OX40 agonist ivuxolimab in advanced cancers. The method was immunoSEQ multiplex PCR; TCRdb's version includes in-frame clones alone and lacks a portion of them. The data show 75,000 to 80,000 clones, roughly 84% seen once. The sample was CD4+ or CD8+ T cells sorted from blood, taken in a trial of the OX40 agonist ivuxolimab. The receptors were sampled from an adult with an advanced solid tumor such as melanoma, head and neck, liver or kidney cancer. CDR3s include the opening cysteine and the closing phenylalanine or tryptophan. Fields, in order: J gene, clone size, D gene, V gene, CDR3 DNA, CDR3 protein. D genes are given only for firm matches. Not all rows give a size; the values are once, few, many and, for expanded clones, a class.

j_call: TRBJ2-6; clone_size: .; d_call: .; v_call: TRBV5-1; cdr3_nt: TGCGCCAGCATGATGTTTTCCGGGGCCAACGTCCTGACTTTC; cdr3_aa: CASMMFSGANVLTF
j_call: TRBJ2-5; clone_size: .; d_call: .; v_call: TRBV5-1; cdr3_nt: TGCGCCAGCAGCTACGGGACTCCACAAGAGACCCAGTACTTC; cdr3_aa: CASSYGTPQETQYF
j_call: TRBJ1-5; clone_size: .; d_call: .; v_call: TRBV28; cdr3_nt: TGTGCCAGCAAGGCAGGATCTAGCAATCAGCCCCAGCATTTT; cdr3_aa: CASKAGSSNQPQHF
j_call: TRBJ2-5; clone_size: .; d_call: .; v_call: TRBV5-1; cdr3_nt: TGCGCCAGCAGCCGGGGCGGCCAAGAGACCCAGTACTTC; cdr3_aa: CASSRGGQETQYF
j_call: TRBJ2-7; clone_size: few; d_call: TRBD2; v_call: TRBV30; cdr3_nt: TGTGCCTGGAAGGTGGGACGCGGGAGAGGAGAGCAGTACTTC; cdr3_aa: CAWKVGRGRGEQYF
j_call: TRBJ1-5; clone_size: .; d_call: .; v_call: TRBV10-3; cdr3_nt: TGTGCCATCAGTGCGGCGGGGTTGAATCAGCCCCAGCATTTT; cdr3_aa: CAISAAGLNQPQHF
j_call: TRBJ2-7; clone_size: .; d_call: TRBD1; v_call: TRBV29-1; cdr3_nt: TGCAGCGTTACCGGGACAGGGTCCTACGAGCAGTACTTC; cdr3_aa: CSVTGTGSYEQYF
j_call: TRBJ1-1; clone_size: .; d_call: .; v_call: TRBV7-2; cdr3_nt: TGTGCCAGCAGCTTATCGTCGACTACGAACACTGAAGCTTTCTTT; cdr3_aa: CASSLSSTTNTEAFF
j_call: TRBJ2-1; clone_size: .; d_call: TRBD1; v_call: TRBV7-3; cdr3_nt: TGTGCCAGCAGCTGGGGACAGGACAATGAGCAGTTCTTC; cdr3_aa: CASSWGQDNEQFF
j_call: TRBJ1-1; clone_size: .; d_call: .; v_call: TRBV18; cdr3_nt: TGTGCCAGCTCACCACCTCAGGGGACTGCGAACACTGAAGCTTTCTTT; cdr3_aa: CASSPPQGTANTEAFF
j_call: TRBJ2-7; clone_size: .; d_call: .; v_call: TRBV21-1; cdr3_nt: TGTGCCAGTGAGGGACGTCGAGGGCCCTACGAGCAGTACTTC; cdr3_aa: CASEGRRGPYEQYF
j_call: TRBJ2-1; clone_size: .; d_call: .; v_call: TRBV11-2; cdr3_nt: TGTGCCAGCAGCCCCCGTGTAGCGAGCGGGTACAATGAGCAGTTCTTC; cdr3_aa: CASSPRVASGYNEQFF
j_call: TRBJ2-2; clone_size: .; d_call: TRBD2; v_call: TRBV7-2; cdr3_nt: TGTGCCAGCAGCTTAGGACTAGCGGGGCCGAACACCGGGGAGCTGTTTTTT; cdr3_aa: CASSLGLAGPNTGELFF
j_call: TRBJ1-1; clone_size: .; d_call: TRBD1; v_call: TRBV6-6; cdr3_nt: TGTGCCAGCAGTTACCGCAGGGGGCTAGGTGAAGCTTTCTTT; cdr3_aa: CASSYRRGLGEAFF
j_call: TRBJ1-5; clone_size: .; d_call: TRBD1; v_call: TRBV19; cdr3_nt: TGTGCCAGTAGTATAGATCACGGGGGACAGGGGCATCGTAAACAGCCCCAGCATTTT; cdr3_aa: CASSIDHGGQGHRKQPQHF
j_call: TRBJ2-5; clone_size: .; d_call: .; v_call: TRBV19; cdr3_nt: TGTGCCAGTAGGAAGGACAGTTATGAGACCCAGTACTTC; cdr3_aa: CASRKDSYETQYF
j_call: TRBJ2-1; clone_size: .; d_call: .; v_call: TRBV10-1; cdr3_nt: TGCGCCAGCAGCATCGTGGTGGCGGGGCCCAACAATGAGCAGTTCTTC; cdr3_aa: CASSIVVAGPNNEQFF
j_call: TRBJ2-5; clone_size: .; d_call: TRBD2; v_call: TRBV4-2; cdr3_nt: TGTGCCAGCAGCCAAGATCTAGCGGGGGTCCAAGAGACCCAGTACTTC; cdr3_aa: CASSQDLAGVQETQYF
j_call: TRBJ2-5; clone_size: once; d_call: TRBD1; v_call: TRBV19; cdr3_nt: TGTGCCAGTAGTATAAGTCCCGGGACAGGGGGAGAGACCCAGTACTTC; cdr3_aa: CASSISPGTGGETQYF
j_call: TRBJ1-6; clone_size: .; d_call: .; v_call: TRBV5-5; cdr3_nt: TGTGCCAGCAGCTTGGGCGGGGCTAATTCACCCCTCCACTTT; cdr3_aa: CASSLGGANSPLHF
j_call: TRBJ2-3; clone_size: .; d_call: .; v_call: TRBV13; cdr3_nt: TGTGCCAGCAGCCCCAGGAGGGGAGATACGCAGTATTTT; cdr3_aa: CASSPRRGDTQYF
j_call: TRBJ2-3; clone_size: .; d_call: TRBD1; v_call: TRBV9; cdr3_nt: TGTGCCAGCAGCGCCCGACAGGGGGGAATTGATACGCAGTATTTT; cdr3_aa: CASSARQGGIDTQYF
j_call: TRBJ1-5; clone_size: .; d_call: .; v_call: TRBV21-1; cdr3_nt: TGTGCCAGCAGCAAAACGGAGCCCCAGCATTTT; cdr3_aa: CASSKTEPQHF
j_call: TRBJ2-3; clone_size: .; d_call: TRBD2; v_call: TRBV5-4; cdr3_nt: TGTGCCAGCAGCTTGGGACTAGCGGGATCAGCAGATACGCAGTATTTT; cdr3_aa: CASSLGLAGSADTQYF
j_call: TRBJ2-5; clone_size: .; d_call: TRBD1; v_call: TRBV7-2; cdr3_nt: TGTGCCAGCAGCCCGACAGGGCCCTCGGTGACCCAGTACTTC; cdr3_aa: CASSPTGPSVTQYF
j_call: TRBJ2-2; clone_size: .; d_call: TRBD1; v_call: TRBV7-7; cdr3_nt: TGTGCCAGCAGCACGGGACAGGGGTCCACCGGGGAGCTGTTTTTT; cdr3_aa: CASSTGQGSTGELFF
j_call: TRBJ1-1; clone_size: .; d_call: TRBD1; v_call: TRBV5-1; cdr3_nt: TGCGCCAGCAGCGTACAACAGGGGACTGAAGCTTTCTTT; cdr3_aa: CASSVQQGTEAFF